What follows is one TCR beta chain and its context. The antigen is unknown. Trimming shortened V by 5 bases and J by 1 base, and 14 bases separated the two germline ends. The CDR3 extends over 15 amino acids. Germline-derived CDR1 and CDR2 are SEHNR and FQNEAQ (reference sequence). Investigators performed immunoSEQ version v3.0 at survey level. The repertoire was sequenced with immunoSEQ multiplex PCR; TCRdb's copy has only in-frame clones and lacks some. The profile shows some 14,000 clones, roughly 88% of them singletons. This entry is derived from a study of long-term antiretroviral therapy in people with HIV. Broader study findings: Pre-ART-expanded clones dominated the repertoire at all time points. Diversity rose after ART but stayed below transplant donor controls.

HIV-positive participants all received treatment in the United States. Ahead of DNA extraction, samples held roughly 1-11 million cryopreserved PBMC each. This specimen was unsorted PBMCs, taken 0.4 years after starting antiretroviral therapy. The clonotype was recovered from a man between 25 and 39 years old with HIV. The chain links TRBV7-9 to TRBJ1-1, with D perhaps matching TRBD1 (6 bases). The CDR3 region is CASSPRGTENTEAFF. In DNA, the CDR3 is TGTGCCAGCAGCCCAAGGGGGACGGAGAACACTGAAGCTTTCTTT.